Each of the 22 T cell receptor beta chains below was sequenced from the same sample in a study of blood T cell repertoires in COVID-19. Assay used: immunoSEQ multiplex PCR; TCRdb lists only in-frame clones, some missing. The sample shows about 80,000 clones, approximately 76% of them seen only once. The source material was peripheral blood. Receptors were obtained from a man between 65 and 85 years old with active or convalescent COVID-19.

The CDR3 sequence is CASSLTFYEQYF. In DNA, the CDR3 is TGTGCCAGCAGTCTAACTTTCTACGAGCAGTACTTC. The V gene is TRBV28, the J gene TRBJ2-7; D is unresolved. The germline CDR1 and CDR2 sequences are MDHEN and SYDVKM. Trimming left V 5 bases short and J 3 bases short, with 8 bases between. CDR3 size: 12 residues.

This sequence joins TRBV5-1 and TRBJ2-3; D unclear. Trimming pared 2 bases from V and 0 bases from J, leaving 7 bases between. Germline V gene data show CDR1 as SGHRS and CDR2 as YFSETQ. The CDR3 covers 14 residues. The DNA for the CDR3 is TGCGCCAGCAGCTTTGGGCTTAGCACAGATACGCAGTATTTT. Protein: CASSFGLSTDTQYF.

The chain carries TRBV5-1 and TRBJ2-7, with 10 bases aligning to TRBD1. The CDR3 length is 14 residues. Trimming cost V 4 bases and J 6 bases; bases outside gene matches: 7. In germline, CDR1 is SGHRS, CDR2 YFSETQ. The CDR3 reads CASSEGTGVSEQYF. Here the CDR3 DNA reads TGCGCCAGCAGCGAGGGGACAGGGGTAAGCGAGCAGTACTTC.

The chain links TRBV5-4 to TRBJ2-3; TRBD1 aligns across 7 bases. In germline, CDR1 is SGHNT, CDR2 YYREEE (reference sequence). V lost 4 bases, J lost 4 bases, and 6 bases stayed unmatched. This CDR3 is built from 14 residues. The CDR3 coding sequence is TGTGCCAGCAGCGAACAGGGGAGTTCAGATACGCAGTATTTT. Protein product: CASSEQGSSDTQYF. The full variable domain, with the rest looked up from reference TRBV5-4 and TRBJ2-3, is ETGVTQSPTHLIKTRGQQVTLRCSSQSGHNTVSWYQQALGQGPQFIFQYYREEENGRGNFPPRFSGLQFPNYSSELNVNALELDDSALYLCASSEQGSSDTQYFGPGTRLTVL.

This clone occurred a few times. The V call is TRBV19, the J call TRBJ2-7; tentative D call: TRBD1 (6 bases). V was shortened by 3 bases and J by 9 bases, with 21 bases between the two germline ends. CDR1 is LNHDA, CDR2 SQIVND, per germline (reference sequence). CDR3 length equals 15 residues. The DNA of the CDR3 is TGTGCCAGTAGTATTCAGGGGTTCGGCCTCGTGAGGCAGTACTTC. This encodes CASSIQGFGLVRQYF.

The CDR3 here is CASSSENQGLEQYF. CDR3 nucleotides: TGTGCCAGCTCATCCGAAAATCAGGGTCTCGAGCAGTACTTC. The chain carries TRBV18 and TRBJ2-7; weak D call: TRBD1 (5 bases). Trimming pared 5 bases from V and 6 bases from J, leaving 17 bases between. The CDR3 is 14 residues long. From germline, CDR1 is KGHSH and CDR2 LQKENI.

V and J are TRBV10-3 and TRBJ2-3; 15 nucleotides agree with TRBD2. The germline V gene encodes CDR1 ENHRY and CDR2 SYGVKD. The CDR3 length is 14 residues. Trimming cost V 8 bases and J 3 bases; bases outside gene matches: 0. The chain's CDR3 is CAIGTSGGTDTQYF. CDR3 sequence (DNA): TGTGCCATCGGGACTAGCGGGGGGACAGATACGCAGTATTTT.

The chain joins TRBV28 to TRBJ2-1, with 12 bases lining up with TRBD2. Germline values: CDR1 MDHEN, CDR2 SYDVKM. V was pared by 3 bases and J by 4 bases, with 7 bases of the junction left unmatched. The CDR3 extends over 17 amino acids. CDR3 nucleotide sequence: TGTGCCAGCAGTTTTGTGGCTAGCGGGGGGGATTACAATGAGCAGTTCTTC. It specifies CASSFVASGGDYNEQFF.

The J gene is TRBJ2-7, the V gene TRBV30; weak D call: TRBD1 (5 bases). V shed 3 bases and J shed 3 bases, with 24 bases lying between them. Per the germline V gene, CDR1 is GTSNPN and CDR2 is SVGIG (reference sequence). The CDR3 extends over 17 amino acids. In DNA, the CDR3 is TGTGCCTGGAGCAAAAAAATAGGGGCAGGGAAGTTCTACGAGCAGTACTTC. Translation gives CAWSKKIGAGKFYEQYF.

The chain is built from TRBV29-1 and TRBJ2-1; D gene uncertain. The V gene lost 7 bases and the J gene lost 5 bases, with 18 bases spanning the gap. Germline CDR1 and CDR2: SQVTM and ANQGSEA. The CDR3 is 14 amino acids. CDR3 in DNA: TGCAGCGCTTCAAAACAGATGACCAACAATGAGCAGTTCTTC. Protein sequence: CSASKQMTNNEQFF.

The rearrangement uses TRBV29-1 and TRBJ2-7, with D maybe TRBD2 (7 bases). Looked up from germline, CDR1 is SQVTM and CDR2 is ANQGSEA. The CDR3 length is 13 residues. The V gene lost 7 bases and the J gene lost 5 bases, with 18 bases spanning the gap. CDR3 sequence (DNA): TGCAGCGGAAACTGGAGGGGGGGAAACGAGCAGTACTTC. Translation: CSGNWRGGNEQYF.

The chain is built from TRBV4-1 and TRBJ1-3; a possible D gene is TRBD1 (5 bases). V was shortened by 2 bases and J by 0 bases, with 14 bases between the two germline ends. Germline CDR1 is MGHRA and CDR2 is YSYEKL. The CDR3 is 17 residues long. The CDR3 loop reads CASSQPQDYVSGNTIYF. CDR3 sequence (DNA): TGCGCCAGCAGCCAACCACAGGATTACGTCTCTGGAAACACCATATATTTT.

This clone is a singleton in its sample. The chain is built from TRBV28 and TRBJ2-2; D remains unclear. V dropped 6 bases and J dropped 0 bases, with 2 bases sitting between them. The germline gives CDR1 MDHEN, CDR2 SYDVKM. The CDR3 sequence is 12 residues long. CDR3 nucleotides: TGTGCCAGCAGCACGAACACCGGGGAGCTGTTTTTT. It encodes CASSTNTGELFF. The whole variable domain, filled in from reference TRBV28 and TRBJ2-2, reads DVKVTQSSRYLVKRTGEKVFLECVQDMDHENMFWYRQDPGLGLRLIYFSYDVKMKEKGDIPEGYSVSREKKERFSLILESASTNQTSMYLCASSTNTGELFFGEGSRLTVL.

In this sample, this clone turned up once. V and J are TRBV30 and TRBJ1-3; D may be TRBD1 (5 bases). The V gene's germline CDR1 is GTSNPN and CDR2 SVGIG (reference sequence). The V end lost 2 bases, the J end lost 0 bases, and 5 bases lay between the germline ends. The CDR3 runs 13 residues. The CDR3 DNA sequence: TGTGCCTGGAGTAGGGGCTCTGGAAACACCATATATTTT. Its translation is CAWSRGSGNTIYF.

This chain connects TRBV6-2 or TRBV6-3 to TRBJ2-1; weak D call: TRBD2 (5 bases). With 4 bases removed from V and 4 bases from J, the gap between germline ends came to 17 bases. CDR3 length: 16 amino acids. The germline gives CDR1 MNHEY, CDR2 SVGEGT. Written as DNA, the CDR3 is TGTGCCAGCAGTTCCGTGACGGGGAGTCGGTACAATGAGCAGTTCTTC. Protein product: CASSSVTGSRYNEQFF.

The CDR3: CASSPRQGGSQPQHF. The CDR3 bases are TGTGCCAGCAGCCCACGACAGGGGGGTTCTCAGCCCCAGCATTTT. The genes are TRBV7-6 and TRBJ1-5; 9 bases agree with TRBD1. CDR3 length: 15 residues. From germline, CDR1 is SGHVS and CDR2 FNYEAQ. The ends lost 5 bases at V and 6 bases at J; junction bases unmatched: 8.

The chain carries TRBV19 and TRBJ2-2; the D gene is possibly TRBD1 (5 bases). This CDR3 comprises 12 residues. The germline V gene has CDR1 LNHDA and CDR2 SQIVND (reference sequence). V was pared by 7 bases and J by 8 bases, with 11 bases between. CDR3 coding DNA: TGTGCCAGTAAAGGGGCGTGGGGGGAGCTGTTTTTT. Amino acid sequence: CASKGAWGELFF.

This clone appeared a few times. The chain is built from TRBV5-4 and TRBJ2-2; D perhaps matches TRBD2 (5 bases). Germline loops: CDR1 SGHNT, CDR2 YYREEE (reference sequence). CDR3 length: 15 amino acids. V was pared by 3 bases and J by 1 base, with 10 bases between. CDR3: CASSYGELNTGELFF. The CDR3, as DNA: TGTGCCAGCAGCTACGGGGAGTTGAACACCGGGGAGCTGTTTTTT.

The rearrangement links TRBV2 to TRBJ2-2; D is ambiguous. Germline assignment: CDR1 SNHLY and CDR2 FYNNEI. Trimming took off 3 bases at V and 3 bases at J, with 8 bases between the two ends. This CDR3 is built from 14 residues. The CDR3 spells CASSDSGDTGELFF. CDR3 nucleotide sequence: TGTGCCAGCAGTGATTCAGGTGACACCGGGGAGCTGTTTTTT.

The chain recombines TRBV5-1 with TRBJ1-5, with D hard to call. Per the germline V gene, CDR1 is SGHRS and CDR2 is YFSETQ. The CDR3 totals 14 residues. V lost 4 bases and J lost 6, with 14 bases in between. CDR3: CASSPGSGGQPQHF. CDR3 nucleotides: TGCGCCAGCAGCCCTGGTAGCGGAGGTCAGCCCCAGCATTTT.

The chain is built from TRBV6-6 and TRBJ2-1; D is perhaps TRBD2 (7 bases). Per the germline V gene, CDR1 is MNHNY and CDR2 is SVGAGI (reference sequence). CDR3 length equals 15 residues. V lost 4 bases and J 5 bases, leaving 15 bases between the germline ends. This CDR3 is CASSWGGRTDNEQFF. For the CDR3, the DNA is TGTGCCAGCAGTTGGGGGGGCAGGACTGACAATGAGCAGTTCTTC.

In its sample, this clone was seen once. The chain has TRBV11-3 and TRBJ2-5, with D perhaps TRBD2 (6 bases). Germline V gene lookup returns CDR1 SGHNT and CDR2 YENEEA. Trimming removed 5 bases at V and 4 bases at J, with 29 bases between. CDR3 length: 19 residues. The CDR3 sequence is CASSPPKRGGPLRGETQYF. DNA for the CDR3: TGTGCCAGCAGCCCCCCTAAACGGGGAGGCCCACTAAGGGGAGAGACCCAGTACTTC. Full variable domain (outside the CDR3, taken from reference TRBV11-3 and TRBJ2-5): EAGVVQSPRYKIIEKKQPVAFWCNPISGHNTLYWYLQNLGQGPELLIRYENEEAVDDSQLPKDRFSAERLKGVDSTLKIQPAELGDSAVYLCASSPPKRGGPLRGETQYFGPGTRLLVL.